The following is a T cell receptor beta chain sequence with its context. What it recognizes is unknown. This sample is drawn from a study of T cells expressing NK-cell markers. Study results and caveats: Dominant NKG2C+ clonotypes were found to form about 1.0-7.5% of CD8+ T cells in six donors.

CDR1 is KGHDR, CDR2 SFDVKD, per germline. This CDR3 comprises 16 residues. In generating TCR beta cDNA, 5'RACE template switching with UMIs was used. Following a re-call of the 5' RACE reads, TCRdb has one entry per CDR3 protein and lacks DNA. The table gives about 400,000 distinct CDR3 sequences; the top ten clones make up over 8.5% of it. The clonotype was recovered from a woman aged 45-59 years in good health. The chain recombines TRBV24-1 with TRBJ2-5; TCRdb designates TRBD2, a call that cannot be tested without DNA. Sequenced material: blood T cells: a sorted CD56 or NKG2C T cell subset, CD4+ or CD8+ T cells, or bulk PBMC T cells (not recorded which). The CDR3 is CATSPHSGRKGETQYF.